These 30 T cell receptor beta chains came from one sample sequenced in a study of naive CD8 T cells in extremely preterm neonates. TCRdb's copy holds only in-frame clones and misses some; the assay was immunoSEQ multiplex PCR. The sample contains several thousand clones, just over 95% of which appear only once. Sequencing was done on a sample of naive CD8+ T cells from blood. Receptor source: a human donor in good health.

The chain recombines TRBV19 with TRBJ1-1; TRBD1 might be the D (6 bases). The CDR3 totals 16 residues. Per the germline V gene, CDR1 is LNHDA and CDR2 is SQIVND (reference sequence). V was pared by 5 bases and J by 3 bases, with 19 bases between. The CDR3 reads CASSLRTEVGDTEAFF. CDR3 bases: TGTGCCAGTAGTCTACGGACAGAGGTGGGGGACACTGAAGCTTTCTTT.

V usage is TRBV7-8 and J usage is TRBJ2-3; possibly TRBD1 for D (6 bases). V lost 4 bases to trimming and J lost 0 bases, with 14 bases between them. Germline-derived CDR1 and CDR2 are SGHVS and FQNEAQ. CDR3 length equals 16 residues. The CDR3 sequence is CASSSATGASTDTQYF. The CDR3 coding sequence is TGTGCCAGCAGCTCAGCGACAGGAGCTAGCACAGATACGCAGTATTTT.

For the CDR3, the DNA is TGTGCCAGCAGCTTAAGCAGGACGACAGTCTTCTATGGCTACACCTTC. This codes for CASSLSRTTVFYGYTF. This chain uses TRBV7-9 with TRBJ1-2; perhaps TRBD1 as D (5 bases). The CDR3 is 16 amino acids. With 2 bases removed from V and 4 bases from J, the gap between germline ends came to 17 bases. Germline lookup yields CDR1 SEHNR and CDR2 FQNEAQ (reference sequence).

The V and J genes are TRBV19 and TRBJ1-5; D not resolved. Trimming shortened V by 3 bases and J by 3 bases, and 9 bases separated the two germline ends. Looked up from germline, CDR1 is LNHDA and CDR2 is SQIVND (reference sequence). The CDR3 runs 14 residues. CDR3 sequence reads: CASSIRDSNQPQHF. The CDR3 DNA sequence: TGTGCCAGTAGTATCCGGGATTCCAATCAGCCCCAGCATTTT.

The CDR3 DNA is TGCGCCAGCAGCCAAGAATTAGGACCTAGCTCCTACGAGCAGTACGTC. Encoded protein: CASSQELGPSSYEQYV. The chain uses TRBV4-1 and TRBJ2-7; D is ambiguous. Deletions cut 0 bases from V and 0 bases from J, with 12 bases between. The CDR3 contains 16 residues. CDR1 is MGHRA, CDR2 YSYEKL, per germline.

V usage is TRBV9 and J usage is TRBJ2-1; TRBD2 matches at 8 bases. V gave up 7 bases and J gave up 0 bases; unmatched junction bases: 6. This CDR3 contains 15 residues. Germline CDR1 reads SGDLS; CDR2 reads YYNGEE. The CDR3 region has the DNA TGTGCCAGCGCTAGCGGGTGGGACTCCTACAATGAGCAGTTCTTC. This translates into CASASGWDSYNEQFF.

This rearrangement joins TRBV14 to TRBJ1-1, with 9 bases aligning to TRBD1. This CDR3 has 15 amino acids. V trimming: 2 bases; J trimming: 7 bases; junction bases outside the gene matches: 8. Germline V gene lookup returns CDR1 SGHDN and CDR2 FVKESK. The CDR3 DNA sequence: TGTGCCAGCAGCCAACCCGGGACAGGGACCTATGAAGCTTTCTTT. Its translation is CASSQPGTGTYEAFF.

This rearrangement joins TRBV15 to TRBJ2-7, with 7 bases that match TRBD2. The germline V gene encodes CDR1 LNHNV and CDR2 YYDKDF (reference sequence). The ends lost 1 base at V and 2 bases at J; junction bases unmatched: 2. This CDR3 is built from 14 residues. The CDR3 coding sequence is TGTGCCACCAGCAGAGCTGCGGGAGCCTACGAGCAGTACGTC. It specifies CATSRAAGAYEQYV.

The CDR3 region is CASSANRDPNTEAFF. In DNA, the CDR3 is TGTGCCAGCAGCGCCAACAGGGACCCGAACACTGAAGCTTTCTTT. The gene calls are TRBV7-9 and TRBJ1-1; TRBD1 is a possible D gene (6 bases). Germline V gene lookup returns CDR1 SEHNR and CDR2 FQNEAQ (reference sequence). This CDR3 is 15 amino acids long. V lost 5 bases and J 1 base, leaving 14 bases between the germline ends.

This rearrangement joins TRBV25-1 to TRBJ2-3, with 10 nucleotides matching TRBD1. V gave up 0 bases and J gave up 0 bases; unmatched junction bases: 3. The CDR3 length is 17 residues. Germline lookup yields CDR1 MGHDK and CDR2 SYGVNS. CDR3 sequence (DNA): TGTGCCAGCAGTGAATATGGGGGACAGGGGAGCACAGATACGCAGTATTTT. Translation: CASSEYGGQGSTDTQYF.

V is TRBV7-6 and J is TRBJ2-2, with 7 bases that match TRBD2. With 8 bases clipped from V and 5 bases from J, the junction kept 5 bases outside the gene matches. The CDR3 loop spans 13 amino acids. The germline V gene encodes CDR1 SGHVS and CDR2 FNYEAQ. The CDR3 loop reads CASGEGRTGELFF. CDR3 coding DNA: TGTGCCAGCGGGGAGGGAAGGACCGGGGAGCTGTTTTTT.

CDR3 in DNA: TGTGCCAGCACCCCAGAAGGGGGAAATACGCAGTATTTT. This encodes CASTPEGGNTQYF. The V call is TRBV5-6, the J call TRBJ2-3; a possible D gene is TRBD1 (6 bases). The CDR3 is 13 amino acids. Germline values: CDR1 SGHDT, CDR2 YYEEEE. With 6 bases removed from V and 7 bases from J, the gap between germline ends came to 15 bases.

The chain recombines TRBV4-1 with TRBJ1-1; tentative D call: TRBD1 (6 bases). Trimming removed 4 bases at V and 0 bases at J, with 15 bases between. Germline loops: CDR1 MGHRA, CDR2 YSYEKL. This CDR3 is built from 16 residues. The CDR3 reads CASSPKGTGMNTEAFF. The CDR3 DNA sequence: TGCGCCAGCAGCCCGAAGGGTACAGGGATGAACACTGAAGCTTTCTTT.

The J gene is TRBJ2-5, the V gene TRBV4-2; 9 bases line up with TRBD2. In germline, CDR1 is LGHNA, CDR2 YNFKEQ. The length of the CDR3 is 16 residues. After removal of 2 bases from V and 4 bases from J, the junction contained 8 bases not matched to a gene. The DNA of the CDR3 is TGTGCCAGCAGCCAACAAACGGATAGCGGGAGAGAGACCCAGTACTTC. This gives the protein CASSQQTDSGRETQYF.

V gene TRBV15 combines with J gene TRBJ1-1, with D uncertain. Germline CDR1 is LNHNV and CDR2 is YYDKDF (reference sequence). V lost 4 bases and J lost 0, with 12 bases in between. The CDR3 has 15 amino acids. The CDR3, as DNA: TGTGCCACCAGCAAGGAGGGCAGATTGAACACTGAAGCTTTCTTT. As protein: CATSKEGRLNTEAFF.

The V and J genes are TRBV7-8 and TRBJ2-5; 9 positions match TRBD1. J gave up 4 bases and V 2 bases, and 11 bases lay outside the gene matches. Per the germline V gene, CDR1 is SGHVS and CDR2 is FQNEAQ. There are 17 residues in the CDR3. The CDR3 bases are TGTGCCAGCAGCTTAACTCGGGGACAGGGAGACCGAGAGACCCAGTACTTC. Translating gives CASSLTRGQGDRETQYF.

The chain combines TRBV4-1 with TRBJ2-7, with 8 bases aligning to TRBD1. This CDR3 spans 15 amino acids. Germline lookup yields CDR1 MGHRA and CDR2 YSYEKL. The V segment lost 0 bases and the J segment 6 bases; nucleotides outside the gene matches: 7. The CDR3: CASSQDQGTGREQYF. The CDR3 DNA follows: TGCGCCAGCAGCCAAGATCAGGGGACAGGACGCGAGCAGTACTTC.

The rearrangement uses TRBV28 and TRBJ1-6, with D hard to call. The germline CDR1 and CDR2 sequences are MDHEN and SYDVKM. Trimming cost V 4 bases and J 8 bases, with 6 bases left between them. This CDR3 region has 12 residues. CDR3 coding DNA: TGTGCCAGCAGTTGGGAGTATTCACCCCTCCACTTT. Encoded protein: CASSWEYSPLHF.

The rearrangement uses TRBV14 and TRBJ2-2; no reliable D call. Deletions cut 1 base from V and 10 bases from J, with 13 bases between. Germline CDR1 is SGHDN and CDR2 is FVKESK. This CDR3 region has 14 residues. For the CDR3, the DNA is TGTGCCAGCAGCCAAGTTTACGGTGGTGAGGAGCTGTTTTTT. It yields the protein CASSQVYGGEELFF.

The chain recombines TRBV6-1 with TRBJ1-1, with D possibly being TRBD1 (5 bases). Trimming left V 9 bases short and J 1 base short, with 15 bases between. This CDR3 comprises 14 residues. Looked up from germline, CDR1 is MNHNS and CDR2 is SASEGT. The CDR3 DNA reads TGTGCCAGTTTAGGGGAGGGCCAGAACACTGAAGCTTTCTTT. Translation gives CASLGEGQNTEAFF.

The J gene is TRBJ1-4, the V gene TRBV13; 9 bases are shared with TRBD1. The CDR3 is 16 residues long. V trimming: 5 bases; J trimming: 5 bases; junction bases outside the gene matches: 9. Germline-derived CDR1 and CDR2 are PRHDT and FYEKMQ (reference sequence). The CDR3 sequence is CASSPTRQGVNEKLFF. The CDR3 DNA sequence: TGTGCCAGCAGCCCCACCCGACAGGGGGTAAATGAAAAACTGTTTTTT.

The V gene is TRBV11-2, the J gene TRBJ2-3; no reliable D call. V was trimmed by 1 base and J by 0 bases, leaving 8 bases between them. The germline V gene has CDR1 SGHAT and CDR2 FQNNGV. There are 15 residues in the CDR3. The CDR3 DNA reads TGTGCCAGCAGCTTAGCTCTACCTAGCACAGATACGCAGTATTTT. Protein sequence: CASSLALPSTDTQYF.

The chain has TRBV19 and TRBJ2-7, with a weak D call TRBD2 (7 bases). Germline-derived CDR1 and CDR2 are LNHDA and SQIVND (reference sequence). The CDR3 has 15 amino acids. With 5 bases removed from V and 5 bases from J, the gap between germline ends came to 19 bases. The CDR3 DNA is TGTGCCAGTAGTCTGTCCGGCGGGGGCCGGAACGAGCAGTACTTC. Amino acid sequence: CASSLSGGGRNEQYF.

CDR3: CASSMTGGNYGYTF. The CDR3 DNA is TGTGCCAGCAGCATGACAGGGGGTAACTATGGCTACACCTTC. The gene calls are TRBV28 and TRBJ1-2; 9 nucleotides match TRBD1. Germline trimming cut 6 bases from V and 1 base from J; bases unmatched to any gene: 3. The CDR3 spans 14 residues. Germline V gene data show CDR1 as MDHEN and CDR2 as SYDVKM.

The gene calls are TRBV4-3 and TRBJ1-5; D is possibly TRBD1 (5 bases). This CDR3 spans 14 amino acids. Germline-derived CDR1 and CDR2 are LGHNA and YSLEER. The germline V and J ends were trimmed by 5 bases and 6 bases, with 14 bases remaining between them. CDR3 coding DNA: TGCGCCAGCAGCGAGACAGAGGCAGGTCAGCCCCAGCATTTT. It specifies CASSETEAGQPQHF.

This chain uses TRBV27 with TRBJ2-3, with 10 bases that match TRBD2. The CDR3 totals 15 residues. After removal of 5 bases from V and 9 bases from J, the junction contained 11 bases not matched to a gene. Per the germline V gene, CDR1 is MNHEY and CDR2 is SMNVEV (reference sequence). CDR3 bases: TGTGCCAGCAGTCGCGGCTCTAGCGGGGGTCGAACGCAGTATTTT. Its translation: CASSRGSSGGRTQYF.

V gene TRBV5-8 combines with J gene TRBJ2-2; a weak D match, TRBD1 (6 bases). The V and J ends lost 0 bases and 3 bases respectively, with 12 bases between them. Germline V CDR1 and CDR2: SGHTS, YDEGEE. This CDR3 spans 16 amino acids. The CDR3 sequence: CASSLEGQIDTGELFF. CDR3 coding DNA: TGTGCCAGCAGCTTGGAGGGACAAATTGACACCGGGGAGCTGTTTTTT.

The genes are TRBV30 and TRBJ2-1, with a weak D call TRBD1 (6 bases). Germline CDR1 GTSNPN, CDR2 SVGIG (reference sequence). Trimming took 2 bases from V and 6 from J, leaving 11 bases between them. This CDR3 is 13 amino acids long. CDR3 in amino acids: CAWSPGTLNEQFF. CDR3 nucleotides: TGTGCCTGGAGTCCGGGGACACTCAATGAGCAGTTCTTC.

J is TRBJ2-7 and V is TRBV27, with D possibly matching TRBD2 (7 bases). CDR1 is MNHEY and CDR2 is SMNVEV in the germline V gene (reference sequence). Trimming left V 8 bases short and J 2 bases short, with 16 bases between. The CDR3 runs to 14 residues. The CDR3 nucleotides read TGTGCCAGCCGACAGAGGGGGAGGGCCTACGAGCAGTACGTC. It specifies CASRQRGRAYEQYV.

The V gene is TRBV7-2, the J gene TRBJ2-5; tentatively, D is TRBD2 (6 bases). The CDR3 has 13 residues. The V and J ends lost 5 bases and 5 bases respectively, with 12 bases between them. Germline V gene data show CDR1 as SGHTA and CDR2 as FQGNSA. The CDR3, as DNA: TGTGCCAGCAGCCCGTGGGGGGTGGAGACCCAGTACTTC. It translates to CASSPWGVETQYF.